The T cell receptor beta chain under discussion was sequenced for a study of T-cell memory formation after mild COVID-19 (dated by TCRdb to the early 2020s). With regard to the full study: Most TCR sequence clusters were specific to one of the two donors. Longitudinal TCRalpha and TCRbeta repertoire sequencing tracked T-cell clones expanding and contracting after mild COVID-19 in a couple of donors. The cohort was made up of two young adult volunteers, one female and one male, who were previously healthy.

Broad study findings and their caveats: The study covered only a couple of mild cases, and larger cohorts including severe cases with pre-infection samples were considered necessary. Contracting CD4+ clones turned up mainly in the CM and EM memory subsets, whereas EMRA was where CD8+ clones were enriched. Whether the second-wave clones peaking on day 37 were SARS-CoV-2 specific was not confirmed. Clones contracting from day 15 to 85 had balanced CD4/CD8 phenotypes, while a second wave expanding from day 15 to 37 was biased towards CD4+. Some responding clones were found in pre-infection memory, which suggests that pre-existing cross-reactive memory T cells took part in the SARS-CoV-2 response.

Ficoll-Paque density gradient centrifugation was used to isolate PBMCs. The sample was run on an Illumina NovaSeq 6000. TCRalpha and TCRbeta cDNA libraries were constructed by 5'RACE with constant-segment primers, with sample barcodes and unique molecular identifiers being introduced. Trizol reagent was used to extract RNA from every sample. The libraries were amplified in two PCR steps, and the second step added a second sample barcode and Illumina TruSeq adapters. Sequencing of the libraries was done on an Illumina NovaSeq, producing 2 x 150 bp paired-end reads. The source study handled its data this way. Reads were demultiplexed and collapsed into UMI-guided consensus sequences with migec v1.2.7. Using mixcr v2.1.11, the UMI consensuses were aligned to TRA and TRB V and J templates and assembled into clonotypes. A clonotype was counted as expanded or contracted only if both edgeR and NoisET called the change significant, with noise models trained on biological replicates. edgeR calls used a false discovery rate-adjusted p below 0.01 and a log2 fold-change threshold of 1. As an exploratory analysis of dynamics, PCA with hierarchical clustering was applied to max-normalized trajectories of the 1000 most abundant clonotypes. Separately sequenced CD4+ and CD8+ repertoires were used to assign the CD4 or CD8 phenotype of responding clones. The public sequencing data were trimmed at Q25 with fastp and processed into clonotypes with MiXCR by TCRdb, which kept only in-frame beta chains. Entries that share a CDR3 protein sequence are merged under the most common genes and DNA. TCRdb, not the authors, supplied the V and J calls. Counted in this sample were hundreds of thousands of distinct CDR3 sequences; 15% to 20% of them appeared once. The ten largest account for around 12% of the sample.

V lost 3 bases and J lost 2 bases, and the count of bases not matched to a germline gene is 7. The germline V gene supplies CDR1 LGHNA and CDR2 YSLEER. The CDR3 runs 15 amino acids, cysteine and phenylalanine included. Of the read, only the CDR3 DNA is kept; its 45 bases are in frame from base 1. A remark on this clonotype: There is no known antigen for this receptor. No base-level quality is on record; no much larger clone is a single base apart.

The clonotype originates from an adult woman who had mild COVID-19 (a few samples of this study predate the infection). The sample titles of this study are shuffled in the database, so cell type and time point are left out; the donor was told from shared clones. This chain is built from TRBV4-3 and TRBJ2-7; 7 central bases correspond to TRBD1. Material: PBMCs or a T cell subset sorted from them (not recorded which). The DNA sequence is TGCGCCAGCAGCCAGTCCGGGACAGCAGCCTACGAGCAGTACTTC. It codes for CASSQSGTAAYEQYF.